The rows below give T cell receptor beta chains drawn from one sample of a study of CD8+ T cells in alopecia areata. Clones were read by immunoSEQ multiplex PCR, and TCRdb kept only the in-frame ones, dropping some. In the table there are 100,000 or so clones, almost 60% of which are singletons. The sequenced sample was CD8+ T cells sorted from blood, obtained at week 56, from a patient treated with tofacitinib. The receptors here all came from a human donor with alopecia areata. Each CDR3 is given with its conserved first and last residue. D genes are given only for firm matches. Expanded clones get a size class; other rows say once, few or many, or leave the size out.

v_call	clone_size	cdr3_length	d_call	j_call	cdr3_aa	cdr3_nt
TRBV5-1	.	13	TRBD2	TRBJ2-1	CASSSGGNNEQFF	TGCGCCAGCTCTAGCGGGGGGAACAATGAGCAGTTCTTC
TRBV30	.	15	.	TRBJ1-6	CAWTGGTFRNSPLHF	TGTGCCTGGACCGGTGGGACGTTCAGAAATTCACCCCTCCACTTT
TRBV4-1	.	14	TRBD1	TRBJ2-7	CASSPGTGGYEQYF	TGCGCCAGCAGCCCTGGGACAGGAGGCTACGAGCAGTACTTC
TRBV9	once	15	TRBD2	TRBJ2-1	CASSLLSGGAAEQFF	TGTGCCAGCAGCCTCCTTAGCGGGGGGGCCGCTGAGCAGTTCTTC
TRBV4-1	.	14	.	TRBJ2-7	CASSLEGDPDEQYF	TGCGCCAGCAGCCTAGAGGGCGACCCCGACGAGCAGTACTTC
TRBV2	few	15	.	TRBJ1-2	CASGNGGLEGYGYTF	TGTGCCAGCGGGAACGGGGGTTTAGAGGGCTATGGCTACACCTTC
TRBV27	.	13	.	TRBJ2-7	CASSLAGAYEQYF	TGTGCCAGCAGTTTGGCAGGGGCGTACGAGCAGTACTTC
TRBV13	.	17	TRBD1	TRBJ2-6	CASSSEGAVAGANVLTF	TGTGCCAGCAGCTCTGAGGGGGCCGTGGCTGGGGCCAACGTCCTGACTTTC
TRBV7-9	.	11	.	TRBJ2-5	CASSTDRTRHF	TGTGCCAGCAGTACCGACAGGACCCGGCACTTC
TRBV9	.	14	.	TRBJ1-1	CASSALLENPEAFF	TGTGCCAGCAGCGCCCTCTTGGAAAACCCTGAAGCTTTCTTT
TRBV9	.	13	.	TRBJ2-3	CASSVGAADTQYF	TGTGCCAGCAGCGTAGGGGCGGCAGATACGCAGTATTTT
TRBV6-1	.	13	.	TRBJ2-7	CASSEREIYEQYF	TGTGCCAGCAGTGAACGGGAAATCTACGAGCAGTACTTC
TRBV15	few	16	TRBD1	TRBJ1-1	CATSRGTGYRNTEAFF	TGTGCCACCAGCAGAGGGACAGGCTATCGGAACACTGAAGCTTTCTTT
TRBV19	few	13	.	TRBJ2-7	CASTLQGSHEQYF	TGTGCCAGTACCCTACAGGGTTCCCACGAGCAGTACTTC
TRBV9	once	15	.	TRBJ1-4	CASSVAAGSPEKLFF	TGTGCCAGCAGCGTAGCTGCTGGCAGCCCGGAAAAACTGTTTTTT
TRBV27	.	14	.	TRBJ2-3	CASSLRDSTDTQYF	TGTGCCAGCAGTCTCCGGGACAGCACAGATACGCAGTATTTT
TRBV13	few	13	.	TRBJ1-1	CASSNGEFTEAFF	TGTGCCAGCAGCAACGGGGAGTTCACTGAAGCTTTCTTT
TRBV2	few	13	.	TRBJ2-7	CARSTGTVYEQYF	TGTGCCAGATCCACAGGGACCGTGTACGAGCAGTACTTC
TRBV7-2	.	12	.	TRBJ1-5	CASSPPGQPQHF	TGTGCCAGCAGCCCCCCGGGTCAGCCCCAGCATTTT
TRBV7-8	.	12	.	TRBJ2-7	CASRQYVGEQYF	TGTGCCAGCAGACAGTACGTGGGGGAGCAGTACTTC
TRBV4-2	once	16	TRBD2	TRBJ2-5	CASSQWGGYIQETQYF	TGTGCCAGCAGCCAATGGGGGGGATATATCCAAGAGACCCAGTACTTC
TRBV7-2	.	14	TRBD1	TRBJ2-3	CASSLGDRVDTQYF	TGTGCCAGCAGCTTAGGGGACAGGGTAGATACGCAGTATTTT
TRBV27	few	14	.	TRBJ1-3	CASSLIGPGNTIYF	TGTGCCAGCAGTCTAATAGGTCCTGGAAACACCATATATTTT
TRBV7-6	.	14	.	TRBJ2-5	CASISRGGEETQYF	TGTGCCAGCATCTCTCGGGGAGGCGAGGAGACCCAGTACTTC
TRBV4-1	.	11	.	TRBJ1-1	CASSQGVRAFF	TGCGCCAGCAGCCAAGGGGTGAGAGCTTTCTTT
TRBV30	.	12	.	TRBJ1-1	CAWTALGTEAFF	TGTGCCTGGACCGCCTTGGGAACTGAAGCTTTCTTT
TRBV7-9	.	14	.	TRBJ1-5	CASSPSELNQPQHF	TGTGCCAGCAGCCCTTCGGAGCTGAATCAGCCCCAGCATTTT
TRBV28	.	14	.	TRBJ2-3	CATTGTSLPDTQYF	TGTGCCACCACCGGGACTTCGTTACCGGATACGCAGTATTTT
TRBV11-2	.	15	TRBD1	TRBJ1-2	CASRPTRGRDYGYTF	TGTGCCAGCAGACCGACTAGGGGGCGCGACTATGGCTACACCTTC
TRBV29-1	few	13	TRBD1	TRBJ1-1	CSVRGQANTEAFF	TGCAGCGTCCGCGGACAGGCCAACACTGAAGCTTTCTTT